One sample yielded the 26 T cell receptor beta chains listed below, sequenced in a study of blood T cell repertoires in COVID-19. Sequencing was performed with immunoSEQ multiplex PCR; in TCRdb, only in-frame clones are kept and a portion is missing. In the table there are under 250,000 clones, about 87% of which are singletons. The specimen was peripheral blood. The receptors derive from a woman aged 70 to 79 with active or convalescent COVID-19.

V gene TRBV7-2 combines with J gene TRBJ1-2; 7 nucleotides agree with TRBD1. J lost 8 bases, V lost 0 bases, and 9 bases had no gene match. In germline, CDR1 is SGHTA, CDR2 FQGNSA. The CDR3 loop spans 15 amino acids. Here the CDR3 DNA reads TGTGCCAGCAGCTTAGCGATGACAGGGTCTTGGGGCTACACCTTC. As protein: CASSLAMTGSWGYTF.

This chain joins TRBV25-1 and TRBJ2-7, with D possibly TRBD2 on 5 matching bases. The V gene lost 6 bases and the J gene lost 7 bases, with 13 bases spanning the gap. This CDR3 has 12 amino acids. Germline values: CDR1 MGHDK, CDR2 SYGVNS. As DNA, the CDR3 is TGTGCCAGCAGAAGAGGTGGAGGAGAGCAGTACTTC. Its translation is CASRRGGGEQYF.

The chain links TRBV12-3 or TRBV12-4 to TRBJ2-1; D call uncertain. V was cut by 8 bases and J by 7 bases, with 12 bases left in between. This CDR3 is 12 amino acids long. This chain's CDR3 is CASVLALNEQFF. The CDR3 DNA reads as TGTGCCAGCGTCCTGGCCTTAAATGAGCAGTTCTTC.

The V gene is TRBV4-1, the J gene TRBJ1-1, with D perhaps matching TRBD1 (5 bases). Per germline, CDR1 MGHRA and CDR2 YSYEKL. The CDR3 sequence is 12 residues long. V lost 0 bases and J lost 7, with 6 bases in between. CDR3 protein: CASSQDRGEAFF. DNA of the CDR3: TGCGCCAGCAGCCAAGATAGGGGTGAAGCTTTCTTT.

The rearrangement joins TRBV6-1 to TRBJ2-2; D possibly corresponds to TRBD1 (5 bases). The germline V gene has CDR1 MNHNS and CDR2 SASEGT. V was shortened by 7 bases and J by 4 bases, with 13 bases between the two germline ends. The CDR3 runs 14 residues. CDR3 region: CASTKGWATGELFF. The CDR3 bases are TGTGCCAGCACAAAGGGGTGGGCCACCGGGGAGCTGTTTTTT.

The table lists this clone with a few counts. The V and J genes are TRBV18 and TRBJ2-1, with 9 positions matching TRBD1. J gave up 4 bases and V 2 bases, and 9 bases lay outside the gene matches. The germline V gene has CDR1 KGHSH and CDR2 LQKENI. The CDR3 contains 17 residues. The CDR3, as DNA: TGTGCCAGCTCACCAAGCTCCGGGACAGGGTCTTACAATGAGCAGTTCTTC. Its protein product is CASSPSSGTGSYNEQFF.

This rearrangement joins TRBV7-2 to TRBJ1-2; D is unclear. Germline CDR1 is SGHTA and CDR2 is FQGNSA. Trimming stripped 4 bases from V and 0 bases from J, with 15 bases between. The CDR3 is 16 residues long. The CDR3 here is CASSSVFGIANYGYTF. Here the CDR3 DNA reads TGTGCCAGCAGCTCCGTTTTCGGGATAGCTAACTATGGCTACACCTTC.

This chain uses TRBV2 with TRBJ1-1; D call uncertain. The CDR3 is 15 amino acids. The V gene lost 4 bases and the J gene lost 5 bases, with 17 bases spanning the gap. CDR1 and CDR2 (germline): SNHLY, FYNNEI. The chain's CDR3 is CASSGEAGGVTEAFF. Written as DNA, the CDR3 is TGTGCCAGCAGTGGCGAGGCCGGCGGAGTGACTGAAGCTTTCTTT.

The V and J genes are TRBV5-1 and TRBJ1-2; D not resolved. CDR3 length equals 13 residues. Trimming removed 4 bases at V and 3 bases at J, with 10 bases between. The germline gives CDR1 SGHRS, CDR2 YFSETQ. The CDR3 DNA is TGCGCCAGCAGCCCCCAGGTAGACTATGGCTACACCTTC. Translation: CASSPQVDYGYTF. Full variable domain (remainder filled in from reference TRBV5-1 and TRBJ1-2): KAGVTQTPRYLIKTRGQQVTLSCSPISGHRSVSWYQQTPGQGLQFLFEYFSETQRNKGNFPGRFSGRQFSNSRSEMNVSTLELGDSALYLCASSPQVDYGYTFGSGTRLTVV.

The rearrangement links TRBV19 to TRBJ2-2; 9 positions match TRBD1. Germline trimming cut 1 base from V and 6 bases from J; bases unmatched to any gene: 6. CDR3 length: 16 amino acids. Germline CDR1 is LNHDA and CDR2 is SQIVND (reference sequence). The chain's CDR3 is CASSIAGQGRAGELFF. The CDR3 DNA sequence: TGTGCCAGTAGTATAGCCGGACAGGGGAGGGCCGGGGAGCTGTTTTTT.

CDR3 amino acids: CASSPQTGPNEKLFF. As DNA, the CDR3 is TGTGCCAGTAGTCCACAGACAGGGCCTAATGAAAAACTGTTTTTT. This sequence joins TRBV19 and TRBJ1-4; 7 bases align to TRBD1. The CDR3 loop spans 15 amino acids. With 5 bases clipped from V and 3 bases from J, the junction kept 6 bases outside the gene matches. Per germline, CDR1 LNHDA and CDR2 SQIVND (reference sequence).

The CDR3 is CASSPRKQGYNSPLHF. CDR3 DNA sequence: TGTGCCAGCTCACCACGTAAACAGGGATACAATTCACCCCTCCACTTT. The chain uses TRBV18 and TRBJ1-6; D possibly corresponds to TRBD1 (6 bases). The germline V and J ends were trimmed by 1 base and 7 bases, with 14 bases remaining between them. Germline V gene data show CDR1 as KGHSH and CDR2 as LQKENI. The CDR3 sequence is 16 residues long.

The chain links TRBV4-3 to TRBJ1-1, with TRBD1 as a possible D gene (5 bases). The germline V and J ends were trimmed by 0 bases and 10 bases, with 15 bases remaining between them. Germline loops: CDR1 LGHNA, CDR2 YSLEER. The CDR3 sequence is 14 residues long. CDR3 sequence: CASSQDYSLGGAFF. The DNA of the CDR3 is TGCGCCAGCAGCCAAGACTACAGTCTGGGGGGAGCTTTCTTT.

In DNA, the CDR3 is TGTGCCACCAGCAGAGATCCGAAGGGGGCAGGGGCCCAGCATTTT. Encoded protein: CATSRDPKGAGAQHF. The genes are TRBV15 and TRBJ1-5; TRBD1 matches 7 bases. CDR1 and CDR2 (germline): LNHNV, YYDKDF (reference sequence). The CDR3 is 15 residues long. Germline trimming cut 0 bases from V and 11 bases from J; bases unmatched to any gene: 10.

CDR3 bases: TGTGCCAGTAGACGAAGGGACTTCCAGCCATATAGCAATCAGCCCCAGCATTTT. Protein product: CASRRRDFQPYSNQPQHF. V gene TRBV19 combines with J gene TRBJ1-5; tentatively, D is TRBD1 (5 bases). V gave up 6 bases and J gave up 0 bases, with 21 bases separating them. The CDR3 extends over 18 amino acids. Per the germline V gene, CDR1 is LNHDA and CDR2 is SQIVND (reference sequence).

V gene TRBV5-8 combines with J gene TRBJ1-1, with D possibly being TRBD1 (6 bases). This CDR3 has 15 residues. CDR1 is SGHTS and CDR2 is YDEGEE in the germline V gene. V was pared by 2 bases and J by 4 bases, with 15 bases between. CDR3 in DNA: TGTGCCAGCAGCTTTGGACAGACCATTTCCACTGAAGCTTTCTTT. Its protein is CASSFGQTISTEAFF.

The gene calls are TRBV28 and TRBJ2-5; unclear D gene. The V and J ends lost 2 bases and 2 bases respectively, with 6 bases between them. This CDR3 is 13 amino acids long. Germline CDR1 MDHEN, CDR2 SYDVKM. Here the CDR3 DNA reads TGTGCCAGCAGTTTACAACAACAAGAGACCCAGTACTTC. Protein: CASSLQQQETQYF. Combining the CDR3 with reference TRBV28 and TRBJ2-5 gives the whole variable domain DVKVTQSSRYLVKRTGEKVFLECVQDMDHENMFWYRQDPGLGLRLIYFSYDVKMKEKGDIPEGYSVSREKKERFSLILESASTNQTSMYLCASSLQQQETQYFGPGTRLLVL.

The CDR3 region is CASSLETEQFF. Here the CDR3 DNA reads TGCGCCAGCAGCTTGGAGACAGAGCAGTTCTTC. The chain is built from TRBV5-1 and TRBJ2-1; D is unresolved. This CDR3 contains 11 residues. Trimming stripped 0 bases from V and 10 bases from J, with 5 bases between. The germline CDR1 and CDR2 sequences are SGHRS and YFSETQ.

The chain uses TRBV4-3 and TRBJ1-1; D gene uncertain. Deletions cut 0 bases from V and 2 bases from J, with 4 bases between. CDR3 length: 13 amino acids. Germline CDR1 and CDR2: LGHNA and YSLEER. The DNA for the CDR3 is TGCGCCAGCAGCCAAGATTTAAACACTGAAGCTTTCTTT. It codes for CASSQDLNTEAFF.

The CDR3 spells CASSQDRGPPQYGYTF. The CDR3 nucleotides read TGTGCCAGCAGCCAAGATCGGGGTCCCCCCCAGTATGGCTACACCTTC. V usage is TRBV3-1 (or the pseudogene TRBV3-2) and J usage is TRBJ1-2; D unresolved. CDR1 and CDR2 (germline): LGHDT, YNNKEL (reference sequence). V was pared by 0 bases and J by 5 bases, with 16 bases between. The CDR3 has 16 amino acids.

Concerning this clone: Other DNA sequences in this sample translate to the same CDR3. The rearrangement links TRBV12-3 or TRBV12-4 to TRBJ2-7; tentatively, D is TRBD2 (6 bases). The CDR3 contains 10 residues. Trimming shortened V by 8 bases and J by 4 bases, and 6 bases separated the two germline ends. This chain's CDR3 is CASGGYEQYF. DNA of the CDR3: TGTGCCAGCGGGGGGTACGAGCAGTACTTC.

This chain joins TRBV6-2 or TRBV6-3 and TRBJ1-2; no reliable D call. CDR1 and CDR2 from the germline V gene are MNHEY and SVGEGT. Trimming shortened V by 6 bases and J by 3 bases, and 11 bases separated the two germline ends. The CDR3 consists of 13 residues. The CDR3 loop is CASRPTGDYGYTF. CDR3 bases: TGTGCCAGCAGACCTACCGGGGACTATGGCTACACCTTC.

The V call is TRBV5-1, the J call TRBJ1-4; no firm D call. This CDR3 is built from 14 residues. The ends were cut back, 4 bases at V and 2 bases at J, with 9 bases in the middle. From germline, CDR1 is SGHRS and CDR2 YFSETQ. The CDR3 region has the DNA TGCGCCAGCAGCAAGGGAGGGACTAATGAAAAACTGTTTTTT. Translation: CASSKGGTNEKLFF.

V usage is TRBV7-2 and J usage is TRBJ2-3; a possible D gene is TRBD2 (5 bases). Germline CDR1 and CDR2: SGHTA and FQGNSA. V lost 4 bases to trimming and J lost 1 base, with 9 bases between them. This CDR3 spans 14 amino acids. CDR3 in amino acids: CASSSGYGTDTQYF. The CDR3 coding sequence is TGTGCCAGCAGCTCGGGGTACGGCACAGATACGCAGTATTTT.

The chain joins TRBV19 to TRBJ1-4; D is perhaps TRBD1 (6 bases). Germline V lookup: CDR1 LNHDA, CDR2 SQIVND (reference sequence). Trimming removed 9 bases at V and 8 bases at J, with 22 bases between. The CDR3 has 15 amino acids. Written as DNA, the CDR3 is TGTGCCAGCCAAGAGTCACAGGGAAGAGGGGAAAAACTGTTTTTT. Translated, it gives CASQESQGRGEKLFF.

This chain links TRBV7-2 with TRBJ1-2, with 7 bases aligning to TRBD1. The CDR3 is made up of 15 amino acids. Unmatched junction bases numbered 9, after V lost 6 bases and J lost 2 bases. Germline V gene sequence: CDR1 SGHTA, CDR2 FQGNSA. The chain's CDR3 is CASRGGQDLNYGYTF. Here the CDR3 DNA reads TGTGCCAGCAGGGGCGGACAGGACCTAAACTATGGCTACACCTTC.